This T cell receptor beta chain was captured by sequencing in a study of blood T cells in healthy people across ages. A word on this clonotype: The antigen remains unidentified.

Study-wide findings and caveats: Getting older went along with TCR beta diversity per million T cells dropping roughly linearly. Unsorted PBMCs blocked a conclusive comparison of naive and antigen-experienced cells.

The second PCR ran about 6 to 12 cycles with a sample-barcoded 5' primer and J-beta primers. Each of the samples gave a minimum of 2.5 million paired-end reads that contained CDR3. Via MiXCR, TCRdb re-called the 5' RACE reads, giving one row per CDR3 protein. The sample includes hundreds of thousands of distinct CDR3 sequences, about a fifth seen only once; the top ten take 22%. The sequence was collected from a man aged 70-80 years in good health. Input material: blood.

CDR3 sequence: CSVAQGRETQYF. The CDR3 DNA is TGCAGCGTTGCTCAGGGGCGAGAGACCCAGTACTTC. The chain couples TRBV29-1 to TRBJ2-5, with D perhaps TRBD1 (6 bases). CDR1 SQVTM and CDR2 ANQGSEA come from the germline V gene. V lost 4 bases to trimming and J lost 4 bases, with 10 bases between them. The CDR3 is 12 amino acids.